Below are 16 T cell receptor beta chains sequenced from a single sample in a study of graft-versus-host responses after intestinal transplantation. Repertoires were generated with immunoSEQ multiplex PCR, while TCRdb's copy carries only in-frame clones and drops some. The table shows under 30,000 clones, with around nine tenths occurring only once. The sample in question was PBMCs, obtained 39 to 40 days after intestinal transplant. These receptors were collected from a human patient who received an intestinal transplant, so some T cells may come from the graft donor.

This clone was observed a single time. The same CDR3 also results from other DNA sequences found in this sample. This chain links TRBV7-3 with TRBJ2-3, with TRBD2 matching over 11 bases. The germline V gene has CDR1 SGHTA and CDR2 FQGTGA. The V segment lost 5 bases and the J segment 5 bases; nucleotides outside the gene matches: 3. The CDR3 covers 14 residues. In DNA form, the CDR3 reads TGTGCCAGCAGCCTAGCGGGAGGTATAGATACGCAGTATTTT. Translated: CASSLAGGIDTQYF.

V usage is TRBV30 and J usage is TRBJ2-7, with 7 bases fitting TRBD1. The ends lost 0 bases at V and 0 bases at J; junction bases unmatched: 5. Germline V gene data show CDR1 as GTSNPN and CDR2 as SVGIG (reference sequence). This CDR3 is built from 15 residues. The CDR3 spells CAWSVRGQHSYEQYF. The CDR3 region has the DNA TGTGCCTGGAGTGTACGGGGACAGCACTCCTACGAGCAGTACTTC.

The chain has TRBV5-1 and TRBJ1-2; TRBD1 aligns across 7 bases. The CDR3 spans 15 residues. V was clipped by 0 bases and J by 3 bases; unmatched bases: 5. The germline CDR1 and CDR2 sequences are SGHRS and YFSETQ. Here the CDR3 reads CASSLVDRKDYGYTF. Here the CDR3 DNA reads TGCGCCAGCAGCTTGGTGGACAGGAAGGACTATGGCTACACCTTC.

The chain is built from TRBV25-1 and TRBJ2-5; either TRBD1 or TRBD2 may supply D (5 bases each). V was pared by 1 base and J by 8 bases, with 23 bases between. CDR3 length equals 17 residues. Germline loops: CDR1 MGHDK, CDR2 SYGVNS. The CDR3 sequence: CASSEFPGDGFSETQYF. The DNA of the CDR3 is TGTGCCAGCAGTGAATTTCCCGGGGACGGATTTTCGGAAACCCAGTACTTC.

The gene calls are TRBV12-5 and TRBJ2-3; D unclear. Germline V gene data show CDR1 as LGHNT and CDR2 as FRNRAP. Trimming pared 1 base from V and 0 bases from J, leaving 5 bases between. The CDR3 sequence is 14 residues long. CDR3 loop: CASGLGSSTDTQYF. The CDR3 coding sequence is TGTGCTAGTGGTTTGGGATCAAGCACAGATACGCAGTATTTT.

For the CDR3, the DNA is TGTGCCAGCAGGCCCGGGACAGGGGGCGACGAGCAGTACTTC. Its translation: CASRPGTGGDEQYF. The chain carries TRBV7-9 and TRBJ2-7, with TRBD1 matching over 12 bases. The V segment lost 6 bases and the J segment 5 bases; nucleotides outside the gene matches: 5. Germline assignment: CDR1 SEHNR and CDR2 FQNEAQ (reference sequence). This CDR3 comprises 14 residues.

J is TRBJ2-6 and V is TRBV9, with D hard to call. V lost 0 bases to trimming and J lost 0 bases, with 1 base between them. This CDR3 has 14 residues. Germline V gene lookup returns CDR1 SGDLS and CDR2 YYNGEE. The CDR3 sequence: CASSVGSGANVLTF. The CDR3 DNA follows: TGTGCCAGCAGCGTAGGCTCTGGGGCCAACGTCCTGACTTTC.

This chain connects TRBV6-6 to TRBJ2-7, with D possibly TRBD1 on 6 matching bases. Germline CDR1 reads MNHNY; CDR2 reads SVGAGI (reference sequence). The CDR3 has 13 residues. V lost 3 bases and J 2 bases, leaving 8 bases between the germline ends. CDR3 in DNA: TGTGCCAGCAGTTATGGACAGACCTACGAGCAGTACTTC. It specifies CASSYGQTYEQYF.

The V and J genes are TRBV15 and TRBJ2-5; D not resolved. The germline V gene encodes CDR1 LNHNV and CDR2 YYDKDF (reference sequence). V was pared by 3 bases and J by 1 base, with 9 bases between. The CDR3 is 14 amino acids. DNA for the CDR3: TGTGCCACCAGCAGCAGGCCTGCCCAAGAGACCCAGTACTTC. Translating gives CATSSRPAQETQYF.

This rearrangement joins TRBV15 to TRBJ2-1, with no clear D. This CDR3 is built from 17 residues. The germline gives CDR1 LNHNV, CDR2 YYDKDF (reference sequence). V shed 0 bases and J shed 3 bases, with 15 bases lying between them. The CDR3 bases are TGTGCCACCAGCAGAGAAGGTGGCTTCCGCGTCTACAATGAGCAGTTCTTC. Its translation: CATSREGGFRVYNEQFF. Based on the CDR3 plus reference TRBV15 and TRBJ2-1, the full variable domain is DAMVIQNPRYQVTQFGKPVTLSCSQTLNHNVMYWYQQKSSQAPKLLFHYYDKDFNNEADTPDNFQSRRPNTSFCFLDIRSPGLGDTAMYLCATSREGGFRVYNEQFFGPGTRLTVL.

The gene calls are TRBV1 and TRBJ2-6; the table's D call of TRBD2 was not tested on the DNA. TRBV1 is a listed pseudogene. The CDR3 has 16 amino acids. CDR3 amino acids: CTSSSVAQSRANVLTF. The CDR3 region has the DNA TGCACCAGCAGTAGCGTCGCACAAAGTCGGGCCAACGTCCTGACTTTC.

This clone was seen once. The V and J genes are TRBV6-6 and TRBJ1-5; TRBD1 aligns across 8 bases. Germline loops: CDR1 MNHNY, CDR2 SVGAGI (reference sequence). Trimming took 6 bases from V and 1 from J; bases not matched to a gene: 8. The CDR3 sequence is 16 residues long. The CDR3 DNA follows: TGTGCCAGCAGGGGCAGGGGGCTCGGGAGCAATCAGCCCCAGCATTTT. Protein product: CASRGRGLGSNQPQHF.

This chain connects TRBV2 to TRBJ1-6; D is possibly TRBD1 (5 bases). With 2 bases removed from V and 4 bases from J, the gap between germline ends came to 15 bases. CDR3 length: 17 amino acids. Per the germline V gene, CDR1 is SNHLY and CDR2 is FYNNEI. As DNA, the CDR3 is TGTGCCAGCAGTGAATTTGTCCTGGGGGGTTATAATTCACCCCTCCACTTT. Protein product: CASSEFVLGGYNSPLHF.

The chain is built from TRBV30 and TRBJ1-4; D is possibly TRBD1 (6 bases). Germline V gives CDR1 GTSNPN, CDR2 SVGIG (reference sequence). This CDR3 comprises 12 residues. The V and J ends lost 0 bases and 7 bases respectively, with 6 bases between them. The CDR3 here is CAWSVQGEKLFF. CDR3 nucleotides: TGTGCCTGGAGTGTACAGGGTGAAAAACTGTTTTTT.

This chain connects TRBV28 to TRBJ1-1, with D perhaps TRBD1 (5 bases). The CDR3 sequence is 12 residues long. Per germline, CDR1 MDHEN and CDR2 SYDVKM. The V and J ends lost 6 bases and 8 bases respectively, with 13 bases between them. The CDR3 DNA reads TGTGCCAGCAGCCGCACAGGATTCGAAGCTTTCTTT. It translates to CASSRTGFEAFF.

The chain joins TRBV10-3 to TRBJ1-2; D unresolved. The CDR3 has 18 residues. Trimming cost V 3 bases and J 0 bases, with 20 bases left between them. Germline values: CDR1 ENHRY, CDR2 SYGVKD. DNA for the CDR3: TGTGCCATCAGTGATGCCTATGGGGTTGAGGGAGCTAACTATGGCTACACCTTC. Amino acids: CAISDAYGVEGANYGYTF.